A single sample gave rise to the 32 T cell receptor beta chains below, sequenced in a study of neurological immune-mediated disorders (dated by TCRdb to between 2017 and 2020). Library preparation used 5' RACE. The run used an Illumina HiSeq 2500. TCRdb passed the public sequencing reads through fastp at Q25 and MiXCR, retaining productive beta sequences. For every CDR3 protein sequence, its rows merge into one entry that carries the most common genes and DNA. The sample contains about 62,000 distinct CDR3 sequences, 3.7% of them found a single time. About 2% of the sample comes from the top ten. The sample was PBMCs. Source of these receptors: a woman between 45 and 65 years old with multiple sclerosis.

This clonotype was seen repeatedly, ten times or more. This chain connects TRBV7-3 to TRBJ1-2; a possible D gene is TRBD1 (5 bases). Deletions cut 2 bases from V and 4 bases from J, with 8 bases between. The germline V gene encodes CDR1 SGHTA and CDR2 FQGTGA. The CDR3 spans 13 residues. The CDR3 reads CASSLAGFYGYTF. As DNA, the CDR3 is TGTGCCAGCAGCTTAGCAGGGTTCTATGGCTACACCTTC.

Many counts were recorded for this clonotype. J is TRBJ1-5 and V is TRBV5-6; D unresolved. The V end was cut by 4 bases, the J end by 1 base, with 3 bases between. The CDR3 is 12 residues long. Germline-derived CDR1 and CDR2 are SGHDT and YYEEEE. This chain's CDR3 is CASSRSNQPQHF. The CDR3 DNA sequence: TGTGCCAGCAGCCGGAGCAATCAGCCCCAGCATTTT.

There are many counts of this clonotype. The chain couples TRBV29-1 to TRBJ2-2, with D perhaps assigned TRBD1 or TRBD2 (5 bases each). V lost 6 bases, J lost 0 bases, and 11 bases lay in between. Germline CDR1 and CDR2: SQVTM and ANQGSEA. The CDR3 has 14 amino acids. The CDR3, as DNA: TGCAGCGTGTTCGGGACGGCGAACACCGGGGAGCTGTTTTTT. The encoded protein is CSVFGTANTGELFF.

Worth noting for this clonotype: A single base separates this from a much larger clone, so it may be a read error. The chain is built from TRBV20-1 and TRBJ2-3, with 10 bases aligning to TRBD2. After removal of 7 bases from V and 5 bases from J, the junction contained 12 bases not matched to a gene. The CDR3 length is 15 residues. The germline gives CDR1 DFQATT, CDR2 SNEGSKA (reference sequence). The CDR3 loop is CSDVPSGSFKDTQYF. Here the CDR3 DNA reads TGCAGTGACGTTCCTAGCGGGAGTTTTAAAGATACGCAGTATTTT.

This clonotype was detected many times. The chain uses TRBV7-9 and TRBJ2-1, with TRBD2 matching over 10 bases. V shed 4 bases, J shed 4 bases, and the junction held 4 bases outside the gene matches. CDR1 and CDR2 (germline): SEHNR, FQNEAQ (reference sequence). The CDR3 sequence is 15 residues long. CDR3 bases: TGTGCCAGCAGCTCGAAGCGGGAGGGTTACAATGAGCAGTTCTTC. Its protein product is CASSSKREGYNEQFF.

The sample holds many counts of this clonotype. The rearrangement uses TRBV9 and TRBJ2-1; 10 bases fit TRBD1. CDR3 size: 14 residues. V lost 1 base and J lost 8; bases outside the gene matches: 3. Per germline, CDR1 SGDLS and CDR2 YYNGEE. CDR3 bases: TGTGCCAGCAGCGTATCTGGACAGGGGGATGAGCAGTTCTTC. Protein sequence: CASSVSGQGDEQFF.

In its sample, this clonotype was seen many times. The rearrangement uses TRBV5-1 and TRBJ2-2; 7 bases agree with TRBD1. Germline-derived CDR1 and CDR2 are SGHRS and YFSETQ. V shed 1 base, J shed 6 bases, and the junction held 3 bases outside the gene matches. The CDR3 loop spans 14 amino acids. CDR3 loop: CASSLHQGAGELFF. CDR3 nucleotide sequence: TGCGCCAGCAGCTTGCATCAGGGGGCCGGGGAGCTGTTTTTT. The entire variable domain, with the rest obtained from reference TRBV5-1 and TRBJ2-2, is as follows: KAGVTQTPRYLIKTRGQQVTLSCSPISGHRSVSWYQQTPGQGLQFLFEYFSETQRNKGNFPGRFSGRQFSNSRSEMNVSTLELGDSALYLCASSLHQGAGELFFGEGSRLTVL.

This clonotype was counted ten times or more. The chain couples TRBV2 to TRBJ2-1; D unclear. Germline-derived CDR1 and CDR2 are SNHLY and FYNNEI. With 7 bases removed from V and 3 bases from J, the gap between germline ends came to 4 bases. This CDR3 comprises 11 residues. The CDR3 protein is CASKGYNEQFF. The CDR3 region has the DNA TGTGCCAGCAAGGGCTACAATGAGCAGTTCTTC.

This clonotype was counted many times. One junction end disagrees with the germline gene, perhaps due to a read error. The chain carries TRBV24-1 and TRBJ1-5; unclear D gene. The CDR3 runs 12 residues. Germline V gene sequence: CDR1 KGHDR, CDR2 SFDVKD. The CDR3 bases are TGTGCCACCAGTGATTCAGGTCAGCCCCAGAATTTT. This encodes CATSDSGQPQNF.

This clonotype was counted ten times or more. The J gene is TRBJ2-1, the V gene TRBV24-1, with 11 positions matching TRBD2. Germline V gives CDR1 KGHDR, CDR2 SFDVKD. CDR3 length equals 17 residues. The ends lost 2 bases at V and 5 bases at J; junction bases unmatched: 7. As DNA, the CDR3 is TGTGCCACCAGTGATTGGAAGCTAGCGGGAGGCCACAATGAGCAGTTCTTC. Its protein product is CATSDWKLAGGHNEQFF.

Ten or more counts support this clonotype. The CDR3 spells CATSDVTGTYNEQFF. CDR3 DNA: TGTGCCACCAGTGATGTCACGGGGACCTACAATGAGCAGTTCTTC. This rearrangement joins TRBV24-1 to TRBJ2-1, with a tentative D call TRBD2 (5 bases). The CDR3 consists of 15 residues. The ends were cut back, 3 bases at V and 2 bases at J, with 10 bases in the middle. Germline CDR1 is KGHDR and CDR2 is SFDVKD.

Ten or more counts support this clonotype. V gene TRBV5-1 combines with J gene TRBJ1-1; tentative D call: TRBD1 (5 bases). Trimming took off 4 bases at V and 7 bases at J, with 8 bases between the two ends. The CDR3 sequence is 11 residues long. CDR1 is SGHRS and CDR2 is YFSETQ in the germline V gene. The CDR3 region is CASSLGLEAFF. CDR3 bases: TGCGCCAGCAGCCTGGGACTTGAAGCTTTCTTT.

This clonotype has just a few counts. The rearrangement joins TRBV7-9 to TRBJ2-1, with 9 nucleotides matching TRBD2. The CDR3 runs 18 residues. The V and J ends lost 1 base and 5 bases, in that order; junction bases with no gene match: 12. Per the germline V gene, CDR1 is SEHNR and CDR2 is FQNEAQ (reference sequence). Here the CDR3 reads CASSLGVYAGGRNNEQFF. The CDR3, as DNA: TGTGCCAGCAGCTTAGGGGTTTACGCGGGAGGGAGGAACAATGAGCAGTTCTTC.

The sample holds many counts of this clonotype. The gene calls are TRBV24-1 and TRBJ2-2; possible D gene TRBD2, 5 bases. Looked up from germline, CDR1 is KGHDR and CDR2 is SFDVKD. Trimming removed 5 bases from V and 4 bases from J, with 13 bases in between. CDR3 length: 15 amino acids. The DNA for the CDR3 is TGTGCCACCAGTGTACGACGAGGAGGCACCGGGGAGCTGTTTTTT. It yields the protein CATSVRRGGTGELFF.

This clonotype was detected many times. The chain carries TRBV11-3 and TRBJ1-1, with D possibly being TRBD1 (5 bases). Looked up from germline, CDR1 is SGHNT and CDR2 is YENEEA. V lost 2 bases and J lost 4, with 11 bases in between. This CDR3 is 14 amino acids long. This CDR3 reads CASSLHPGGTEAFF. The CDR3 region has the DNA TGTGCCAGCAGCTTACACCCCGGGGGCACTGAAGCTTTCTTT.

This clonotype was picked up many times. The chain has TRBV5-8 and TRBJ2-3; TRBD2 agrees at 15 bases. Germline V gene data show CDR1 as SGHTS and CDR2 as YDEGEE. V dropped 5 bases and J dropped 1; count of bases not matched to a gene: 5. This CDR3 has 17 residues. The CDR3 reads CASSFGTSGRRTDTQYF. CDR3 in DNA: TGTGCCAGCAGTTTTGGGACTAGCGGGAGGCGCACAGATACGCAGTATTTT.

This clonotype was detected ten times or more. The rearrangement joins TRBV7-2 to TRBJ2-3, with 9 bases aligning to TRBD2. The CDR3 spans 16 residues. CDR1 and CDR2 (germline): SGHTA, FQGNSA. The V segment lost 0 bases and the J segment 8 bases; nucleotides outside the gene matches: 9. CDR3 sequence reads: CASSLAEAGGSGTQYF. The CDR3 DNA sequence: TGTGCCAGCAGCTTAGCGGAAGCGGGAGGTTCGGGTACGCAGTATTTT.

At least ten counts were recorded for this clonotype. The chain couples TRBV29-1 to TRBJ2-7, with D unresolved. In germline, CDR1 is SQVTM, CDR2 ANQGSEA. This CDR3 contains 12 residues. With 4 bases removed from V and 2 bases from J, the gap between germline ends came to 9 bases. The CDR3 nucleotides are TGCAGCGTTGGGACCCCTACCTACGAGCAGTACTTC. This codes for CSVGTPTYEQYF.

This clonotype was observed many times. This CDR3 reads CSASVAGGMNEQFF. The CDR3 bases are TGCAGTGCTAGTGTAGCGGGAGGGATGAATGAGCAGTTCTTC. The J gene is TRBJ2-1, the V gene TRBV20-1, with TRBD2 identical over 11 bases. The length of the CDR3 is 14 residues. Trimming at V came to 3 bases and at J to 7 bases, leaving 5 bases not matched to a gene. CDR1 and CDR2 (germline): DFQATT, SNEGSKA (reference sequence).

This clonotype was counted many times. The chain is built from TRBV9 and TRBJ2-3, with 11 bases that match TRBD2. The CDR3 length is 16 residues. The V gene end was trimmed by 3 bases and the J gene end by 5 bases; junction bases not matched to a gene: 8. The germline CDR1 and CDR2 sequences are SGDLS and YYNGEE. CDR3 amino acids: CASSALAGGPGDTQYF. The CDR3 nucleotides read TGTGCCAGCAGCGCATTAGCGGGAGGGCCGGGAGATACGCAGTATTTT.

This clonotype was recorded a few times. Sequence at one end of the junction differs from germline and may be a read error. This chain uses TRBV6-1 with TRBJ1-6; weak D call: TRBD1 (6 bases). Per the germline V gene, CDR1 is MNHNS and CDR2 is SASEGT. The CDR3 consists of 15 residues. The CDR3 sequence: CASSLDGGRNSPLNF. As DNA, the CDR3 is TGTGCCAGCAGTCTAGACGGGGGGCGGAATTCACCCCTCAACTTT.

This clonotype was counted at least ten times. The rearrangement uses TRBV29-1 and TRBJ1-2, with a possible D match to TRBD1 (5 bases). The germline V and J ends were trimmed by 4 bases and 8 bases, with 20 bases remaining between them. This CDR3 has 14 amino acids. The germline V gene encodes CDR1 SQVTM and CDR2 ANQGSEA. CDR3: CSVAPSGANRGYTF. CDR3 sequence (DNA): TGCAGCGTTGCCCCGTCCGGGGCGAACCGGGGCTACACCTTC. Combining the CDR3 with reference TRBV29-1 and TRBJ1-2 gives the whole variable domain SAVISQKPSRDICQRGTSLTIQCQVDSQVTMMFWYRQQPGQSLTLIATANQGSEATYESGFVIDKFPISRPNLTFSTLTVSNMSPEDSSIYLCSVAPSGANRGYTFGSGTRLTVV.

Many counts were recorded for this clonotype. The V and J genes are TRBV7-2 and TRBJ2-7; 11 bases are shared with TRBD2. CDR3 length: 15 amino acids. Trimming cost V 5 bases and J 2 bases; bases outside gene matches: 5. Germline CDR1 reads SGHTA; CDR2 reads FQGNSA. CDR3 nucleotides: TGTGCCAGCAGCCCATATAGCGGGAGGGCCTACGAGCAGTACTTC. Translation: CASSPYSGRAYEQYF.

This clonotype came up many times. V usage is TRBV7-2 and J usage is TRBJ1-5, with TRBD1 identical over 7 bases. Looked up from germline, CDR1 is SGHTA and CDR2 is FQGNSA. The CDR3 runs 16 residues. The V and J ends lost 4 bases and 0 bases, in that order; junction bases with no gene match: 6. CDR3 bases: TGTGCCAGCAGCTCGGGACAGCCGTATAGCAATCAGCCCCAGCATTTT. Translation: CASSSGQPYSNQPQHF.

This clonotype was seen repeatedly, ten times or more. V and J are TRBV20-1 and TRBJ1-1; D is unresolved. Looked up from germline, CDR1 is DFQATT and CDR2 is SNEGSKA (reference sequence). The CDR3 loop spans 14 amino acids. V lost 1 base and J lost 0, with 9 bases in between. Written as DNA, the CDR3 is TGCAGTGCTAGAGGGCAGCGTTTGAACACTGAAGCTTTCTTT. It codes for CSARGQRLNTEAFF.

This clonotype was seen repeatedly, ten times or more. This rearrangement joins TRBV14 to TRBJ2-5, with D perhaps being TRBD1 or TRBD2 (7 bases each). V was clipped by 4 bases and J by 4 bases, with 16 bases between them. CDR3 size: 15 residues. Germline V gene lookup returns CDR1 SGHDN and CDR2 FVKESK. The CDR3 is CASSPWTGGGETQYF. As DNA, the CDR3 is TGTGCCAGCAGCCCCTGGACAGGCGGGGGAGAGACCCAGTACTTC.

This clonotype was seen ten or more times. The chain employs TRBV6-4 and TRBJ2-2, with TRBD1 as a possible D gene (6 bases). Trimming left V 2 bases short and J 1 base short, with 11 bases between. CDR3 size: 16 residues. Germline values: CDR1 MRHNA, CDR2 SNTAGT. DNA of the CDR3: TGTGCCAGCAGTGACACCGGGACAAGGAACACCGGGGAGCTGTTTTTT. It is translated as CASSDTGTRNTGELFF.

This clonotype came up many times. CDR3 DNA: TGTGCCAGCAGCTTAGAAAACGATATTGGCTACACCTTC. This sequence encodes CASSLENDIGYTF. V is TRBV11-2 and J is TRBJ1-2, with D unresolved. The CDR3 has 13 residues. The germline V gene encodes CDR1 SGHAT and CDR2 FQNNGV. V lost 0 bases and J 7 bases, leaving 9 bases between the germline ends.

This clonotype was observed at least ten times. The rearrangement joins TRBV20-1 to TRBJ2-6; D unclear. Trimming took off 6 bases at V and 0 bases at J, with 6 bases between the two ends. This CDR3 is built from 13 residues. Per the germline V gene, CDR1 is DFQATT and CDR2 is SNEGSKA (reference sequence). CDR3 sequence (DNA): TGCAGTGCCCCAGGCTCTGGGGCCAACGTCCTGACTTTC. This sequence encodes CSAPGSGANVLTF.

This clonotype has ten or more counts. J is TRBJ2-7 and V is TRBV12-3 or TRBV12-4; D not resolved. This CDR3 region has 9 residues. The V end was cut by 8 bases, the J end by 6 bases, with 5 bases between. CDR3 sequence: CASGVEQYF. The CDR3 nucleotides are TGTGCCAGCGGGGTCGAGCAGTACTTC.

On this clonotype: A much larger clone sits a single nucleotide away, making a read error possible. This chain links TRBV11-1 with TRBJ2-1; 9 nucleotides align to TRBD1. Per germline, CDR1 SGHAT and CDR2 FQDESV (reference sequence). There are 13 residues in the CDR3. Trimming took 1 base from V and 12 from J; bases not matched to a gene: 4. The CDR3, as DNA: TGTGCCAGCAGCTTAGAGGGGGACAGGGTGCAGTTCTTC. Translated: CASSLEGDRVQFF.

This clonotype was recorded at least ten times. The V and J genes are TRBV15 and TRBJ1-1, with 8 bases that match TRBD1. With 8 bases clipped from V and 1 base from J, the junction kept 6 bases outside the gene matches. CDR1 LNHNV and CDR2 YYDKDF come from the germline V gene (reference sequence). The CDR3 consists of 14 residues. The CDR3 spells CATVQGDPNTEAFF. CDR3 nucleotide sequence: TGTGCCACCGTACAGGGGGACCCGAACACTGAAGCTTTCTTT.